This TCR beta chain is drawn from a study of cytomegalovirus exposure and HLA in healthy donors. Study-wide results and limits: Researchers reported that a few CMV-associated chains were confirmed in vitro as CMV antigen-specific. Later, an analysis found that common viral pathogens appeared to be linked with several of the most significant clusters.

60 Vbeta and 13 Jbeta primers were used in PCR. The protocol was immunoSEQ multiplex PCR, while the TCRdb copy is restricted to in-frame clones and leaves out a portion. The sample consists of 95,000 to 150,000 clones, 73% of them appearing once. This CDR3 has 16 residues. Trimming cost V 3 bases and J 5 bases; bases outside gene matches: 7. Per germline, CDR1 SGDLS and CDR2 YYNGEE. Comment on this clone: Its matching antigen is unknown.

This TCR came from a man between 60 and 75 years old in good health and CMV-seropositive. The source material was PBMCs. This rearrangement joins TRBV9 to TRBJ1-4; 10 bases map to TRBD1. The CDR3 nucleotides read TGTGCCAGCAGCGGGACCGGGACAGGGGTAAATGAAAAACTGTTTTTT. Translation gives CASSGTGTGVNEKLFF. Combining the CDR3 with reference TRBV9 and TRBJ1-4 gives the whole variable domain DSGVTQTPKHLITATGQRVTLRCSPRSGDLSVYWYQQSLDQGLQFLIQYYNGEERAKGNILERFSAQQFPDLHSELNLSSLELGDSALYFCASSGTGTGVNEKLFFGSGTQLSVL.